These 28 T cell receptor beta chains were all obtained from the same sample, sequenced in a study of blood T cell repertoires in COVID-19. Assay: immunoSEQ multiplex PCR; the TCRdb copy retains only in-frame clones and omits some. The table includes approximately 68,000 clones, about 81% detected once. Specimen: peripheral blood. The receptors were gathered from a human donor in a cohort sampled during active COVID-19.

This clone was seen once. The rearrangement uses TRBV12-3 or TRBV12-4 and TRBJ1-2; D not resolved. The CDR3 has 12 residues. Trimming pared 6 bases from V and 4 bases from J, leaving 9 bases between. The chain's CDR3 is CASSSQTYGYTF. CDR3 nucleotide sequence: TGTGCCAGCAGCTCACAAACCTATGGCTACACCTTC.

This clone has only a few counts. The chain uses TRBV27 and TRBJ2-7, with D perhaps TRBD1 (5 bases). Looked up from germline, CDR1 is MNHEY and CDR2 is SMNVEV (reference sequence). The CDR3 is 15 amino acids. V lost 2 bases and J lost 4, with 15 bases in between. CDR3 loop: CASSLALGEGYEQYF. Here the CDR3 DNA reads TGTGCCAGCAGTTTAGCCTTAGGGGAAGGGTACGAGCAGTACTTC.

V is TRBV7-9 and J is TRBJ1-1, with 8 bases identical to TRBD1. Germline V gene lookup returns CDR1 SEHNR and CDR2 FQNEAQ (reference sequence). Losses at the gene ends were 10 bases for V and 1 base for J; bases not matched to a gene: 5. This CDR3 comprises 13 residues. CDR3 sequence (DNA): TGTGCCACCCAGGACAGGGAGAACACTGAAGCTTTCTTT. It encodes CATQDRENTEAFF.

J is TRBJ1-2 and V is TRBV7-2; D is ambiguous. V lost 5 bases, J lost 8 bases, and 18 bases lay in between. The CDR3 totals 14 residues. The V gene's germline CDR1 is SGHTA and CDR2 FQGNSA. CDR3 DNA sequence: TGTGCCAGCAGCAGTCGGTCCTTCGACGGGGGCTACACCTTC. It encodes CASSSRSFDGGYTF.

V gene TRBV6-6 combines with J gene TRBJ1-6; D remains ambiguous. The CDR3 contains 13 residues. Between the trimmed V and J ends, which lost 6 bases and 9 bases, there was a span of 12 bases. Germline V gene sequence: CDR1 MNHNY, CDR2 SVGAGI (reference sequence). DNA for the CDR3: TGTGCCAGCAGCGAGGGTCCTCGTTCACCCCTCCACTTT. It yields the protein CASSEGPRSPLHF.

The chain carries TRBV10-2 and TRBJ2-7; 13 bases align to TRBD2. Unmatched junction bases numbered 6, after V lost 8 bases and J lost 5 bases. Germline assignment: CDR1 WSHSY and CDR2 SAAADI. The length of the CDR3 is 14 residues. The CDR3 spells CASGRLAGGNEQYF. In nucleotides, the CDR3 is TGCGCCAGCGGTAGACTAGCGGGGGGTAACGAGCAGTACTTC.

This chain connects TRBV7-9 to TRBJ2-3, with 11 bases aligning to TRBD2. The trim removed 1 base at V and 11 bases at J, leaving 2 bases unmatched. The CDR3 sequence is 13 residues long. Germline values: CDR1 SEHNR, CDR2 FQNEAQ (reference sequence). The CDR3 DNA follows: TGTGCCAGCAGCTTAGAACTAGCGGGGGAGCAGTATTTT. Translated, it gives CASSLELAGEQYF.

V is TRBV7-2 and J is TRBJ1-6; no definite D call. Germline V lookup: CDR1 SGHTA, CDR2 FQGNSA. The CDR3 consists of 15 residues. V was cut by 0 bases and J by 8 bases, with 11 bases left in between. The CDR3 sequence: CASSLAGVVDSPLHF. The CDR3 coding sequence is TGTGCCAGCAGCTTAGCCGGGGTCGTGGATTCACCCCTCCACTTT.

The rearrangement links TRBV7-6 to TRBJ2-2; 8 bases align to TRBD1. The V and J ends lost 6 bases and 5 bases, in that order; junction bases with no gene match: 8. This CDR3 has 15 residues. Germline V gene data show CDR1 as SGHVS and CDR2 as FNYEAQ. The CDR3 DNA reads as TGTGCCAGCAGTCGGGCAGGGGGCGGGACCGGGGAGCTGTTTTTT. This sequence encodes CASSRAGGGTGELFF.

The J gene is TRBJ1-4, the V gene TRBV5-1; D gene unclear. The CDR3 loop spans 15 amino acids. In germline, CDR1 is SGHRS, CDR2 YFSETQ. The V end lost 0 bases, the J end lost 0 bases, and 6 bases lay between the germline ends. The chain's CDR3 is CASSLAGTTNEKLFF. The CDR3 coding sequence is TGCGCCAGCAGCTTGGCGGGGACAACTAATGAAAAACTGTTTTTT.

This clone was seen more than once but under ten times. This sequence joins TRBV3-1 (or the pseudogene TRBV3-2) and TRBJ1-1, with a possible D match to TRBD1 (6 bases). The CDR3 consists of 16 residues. Germline V lookup: CDR1 LGHDT, CDR2 YNNKEL (reference sequence). Trimming stripped 4 bases from V and 4 bases from J, with 19 bases between. CDR3 sequence: CASSPLDTGMVTEAFF. In DNA form, the CDR3 reads TGTGCCAGCAGCCCTCTCGACACAGGGATGGTCACTGAAGCTTTCTTT.

The chain joins TRBV25-1 to TRBJ1-3; weak D call: TRBD1 (5 bases). In germline, CDR1 is MGHDK, CDR2 SYGVNS. V lost 0 bases to trimming and J lost 4 bases, with 13 bases between them. CDR3 size: 16 residues. The DNA of the CDR3 is TGTGCCAGCAGTGAATATGAGACAGAGGTAGGAAACACCATATATTTT. Translation gives CASSEYETEVGNTIYF.

CDR3 loop: CSVVGGGQETQYF. DNA of the CDR3: TGCAGCGTTGTAGGCGGGGGGCAGGAGACCCAGTACTTC. The rearrangement joins TRBV29-1 to TRBJ2-5; 8 bases fit TRBD2. This CDR3 is 13 amino acids long. The germline V gene has CDR1 SQVTM and CDR2 ANQGSEA. Unmatched junction bases numbered 6, after V lost 4 bases and J lost 5 bases.

The chain combines TRBV6-5 with TRBJ2-7; D is perhaps TRBD1 (6 bases). Germline assignment: CDR1 MNHEY and CDR2 SVGAGI. The germline V and J ends were trimmed by 6 bases and 1 base, with 13 bases remaining between them. This CDR3 is 14 amino acids long. The CDR3 reads CASRQGILSYEQYF. The CDR3 DNA reads TGTGCCAGCAGACAGGGAATCTTGTCCTACGAGCAGTACTTC.

A few counts support this clone. The chain couples TRBV6-5 to TRBJ2-7, with D maybe TRBD1 (5 bases). Germline V gives CDR1 MNHEY, CDR2 SVGAGI. Trimming cost V 10 bases and J 2 bases, with 18 bases left between them. CDR3 length: 14 amino acids. CDR3 amino acids: CATKGHLLTYEQYF. The CDR3 bases are TGTGCCACCAAAGGACACCTCCTAACCTACGAGCAGTACTTC.

The rearrangement links TRBV18 to TRBJ2-7; weak D call: TRBD2 (7 bases). The germline V and J ends were trimmed by 0 bases and 6 bases, with 9 bases remaining between them. Germline values: CDR1 KGHSH, CDR2 LQKENI. This CDR3 spans 13 amino acids. The DNA for the CDR3 is TGTGCCAGCTCACCACCGGGGGGGCCCGAGCAGTACTTC. The encoded protein is CASSPPGGPEQYF.

The chain joins TRBV6-5 to TRBJ1-1, with 7 bases matching TRBD1. The CDR3 spans 14 residues. V was pared by 6 bases and J by 1 base, with 5 bases of the junction left unmatched. Germline assignment: CDR1 MNHEY and CDR2 SVGAGI. The CDR3 is CASRRGQANTEAFF. The DNA for the CDR3 is TGTGCCAGCAGGAGAGGACAGGCGAACACTGAAGCTTTCTTT.

The CDR3 here is CASSRTGGRATEAFF. CDR3 sequence (DNA): TGTGCCAGCAGCCGGACGGGGGGGCGTGCCACTGAAGCTTTCTTT. V usage is TRBV6-5 and J usage is TRBJ1-1, with D perhaps TRBD1 (6 bases). The CDR3 consists of 15 residues. Trimming shortened V by 6 bases and J by 4 bases, and 18 bases separated the two germline ends. Looked up from germline, CDR1 is MNHEY and CDR2 is SVGAGI.

The chain recombines TRBV18 with TRBJ1-4; a weak D match, TRBD1 (5 bases). The length of the CDR3 is 13 residues. Germline V lookup: CDR1 KGHSH, CDR2 LQKENI. Trimming removed 4 bases from V and 5 bases from J, with 8 bases in between. In DNA, the CDR3 is TGTGCCAGCTCACGGGACTTAAATGAAAAACTGTTTTTT. This encodes CASSRDLNEKLFF.

This sequence joins TRBV7-6 and TRBJ2-3, with a weak D call TRBD2 (6 bases). The CDR3 is 12 amino acids. Trimming pared 5 bases from V and 7 bases from J, leaving 10 bases between. The germline V gene has CDR1 SGHVS and CDR2 FNYEAQ. CDR3 sequence (DNA): TGTGCCAGCAGCCGACTAGGTAATACGCAGTATTTT. This translates into CASSRLGNTQYF.

The V and J genes are TRBV4-1 and TRBJ2-1; 7 bases agree with TRBD1. Germline CDR1 is MGHRA and CDR2 is YSYEKL. V lost 1 base, J lost 8 bases, and 5 bases stayed unmatched. The CDR3 sequence is 14 residues long. CDR3 in DNA: TGCGCCAGCAGCCAAGCTACAGGGGAGTATGAGCAGTTCTTC. It translates to CASSQATGEYEQFF.

The genes are TRBV5-1 and TRBJ1-2, with 10 positions matching TRBD1. The V gene's germline CDR1 is SGHRS and CDR2 YFSETQ. The CDR3 totals 13 residues. V lost 4 bases, J lost 6 bases, and 3 bases stayed unmatched. The CDR3 nucleotides read TGCGCCAGCAGCCTGGGGACAGGGGATGGCTACACCTTC. Protein product: CASSLGTGDGYTF.

This chain joins TRBV27 and TRBJ1-2; 8 nucleotides match TRBD1. V was pared by 4 bases and J by 2 bases, with 9 bases of the junction left unmatched. CDR1 is MNHEY and CDR2 is SMNVEV in the germline V gene (reference sequence). The CDR3 is 16 amino acids. The CDR3 DNA follows: TGTGCCAGCAGTTCCGGGTGGGGGACAGGAAACTATGGCTACACCTTC. Protein: CASSSGWGTGNYGYTF.

V and J are TRBV12-3 or TRBV12-4 and TRBJ2-6; D not certain. V lost 6 bases, J lost 4 bases, and 7 bases lay in between. The CDR3 sequence is 13 residues long. The CDR3 protein is CASSRTGANVLTF. Here the CDR3 DNA reads TGTGCCAGCAGCCGTACAGGGGCCAACGTCCTGACTTTC.

The chain couples TRBV3-1 (or the pseudogene TRBV3-2) to TRBJ2-2; 8 nucleotides agree with TRBD2. J gave up 3 bases and V 1 base, and 1 base lay outside the gene matches. This CDR3 comprises 15 residues. Germline V gene lookup returns CDR1 LGHDT and CDR2 YNNKEL (reference sequence). The CDR3 DNA sequence: TGTGCCAGCAGCCAAGCTAGCGGGTACACCGGGGAGCTGTTTTTT. Translated: CASSQASGYTGELFF.

The V call is TRBV4-2, the J call TRBJ1-6, with unresolved D. The V and J ends lost 0 bases and 7 bases respectively, with 7 bases between them. Per germline, CDR1 LGHNA and CDR2 YNFKEQ. The CDR3 is 14 residues long. CDR3 loop: CASSQDPRNSPLHF. CDR3 bases: TGTGCCAGCAGCCAAGATCCCAGAAATTCACCCCTCCACTTT.

This clone was observed once. The V and J genes are TRBV30 and TRBJ2-7; no clear D. The V end lost 5 bases, the J end lost 2 bases, and 19 bases lay between the germline ends. The V gene's germline CDR1 is GTSNPN and CDR2 SVGIG (reference sequence). CDR3 length: 15 amino acids. This CDR3 reads CAWGMGRQITYEQYF. In nucleotides, the CDR3 is TGTGCCTGGGGCATGGGCAGACAAATTACCTACGAGCAGTACTTC. The entire variable domain, with the rest obtained from reference TRBV30 and TRBJ2-7, is as follows: SQTIHQWPATLVQPVGSPLSLECTVEGTSNPNLYWYRQAAGRGLQLLFYSVGIGQISSEVPQNLSASRPQDRQFILSSKKLLLSDSGFYLCAWGMGRQITYEQYFGPGTRLTVT.

This sequence joins TRBV7-9 and TRBJ1-1, with D perhaps TRBD1 (5 bases). The germline V gene encodes CDR1 SEHNR and CDR2 FQNEAQ (reference sequence). V gave up 6 bases and J gave up 6 bases, with 11 bases separating them. The CDR3 has 12 amino acids. CDR3 loop: CASSRRDPEAFF. Here the CDR3 DNA reads TGTGCCAGCAGTCGCAGGGATCCTGAAGCTTTCTTT.